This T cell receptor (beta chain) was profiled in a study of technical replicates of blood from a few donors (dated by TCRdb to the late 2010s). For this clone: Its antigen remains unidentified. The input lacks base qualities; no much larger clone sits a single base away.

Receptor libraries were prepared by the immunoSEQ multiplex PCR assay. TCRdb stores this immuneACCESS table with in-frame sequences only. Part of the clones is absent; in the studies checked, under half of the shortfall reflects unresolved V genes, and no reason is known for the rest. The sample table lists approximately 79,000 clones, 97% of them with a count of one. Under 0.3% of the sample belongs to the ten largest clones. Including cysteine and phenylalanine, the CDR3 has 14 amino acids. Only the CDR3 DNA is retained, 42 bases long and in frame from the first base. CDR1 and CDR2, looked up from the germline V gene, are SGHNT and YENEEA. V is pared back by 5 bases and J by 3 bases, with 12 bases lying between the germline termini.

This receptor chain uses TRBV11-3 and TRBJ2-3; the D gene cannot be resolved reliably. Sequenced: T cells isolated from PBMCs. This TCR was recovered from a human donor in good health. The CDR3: CASSPRDLTDTQYF. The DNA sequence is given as TGTGCCAGCAGCCCAAGAGACTTAACAGATACGCAGTATTTT.